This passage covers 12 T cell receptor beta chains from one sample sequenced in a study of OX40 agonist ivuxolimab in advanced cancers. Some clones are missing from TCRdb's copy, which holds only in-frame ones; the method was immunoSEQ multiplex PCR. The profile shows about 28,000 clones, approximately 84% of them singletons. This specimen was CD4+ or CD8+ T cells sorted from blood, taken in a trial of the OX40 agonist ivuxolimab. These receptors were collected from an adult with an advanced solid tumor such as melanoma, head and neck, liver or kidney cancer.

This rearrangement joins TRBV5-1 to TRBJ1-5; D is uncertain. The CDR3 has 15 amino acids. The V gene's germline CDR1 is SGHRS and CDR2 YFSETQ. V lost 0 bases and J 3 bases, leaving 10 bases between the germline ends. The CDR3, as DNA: TGCGCCAGCAGCTTGGAGGGATCGGACAATCAGCCCCAGCATTTT. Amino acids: CASSLEGSDNQPQHF.

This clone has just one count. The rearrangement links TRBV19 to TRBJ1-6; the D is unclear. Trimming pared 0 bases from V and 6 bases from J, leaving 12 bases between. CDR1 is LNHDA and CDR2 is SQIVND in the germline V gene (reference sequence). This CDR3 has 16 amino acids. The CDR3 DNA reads TGTGCCAGTAGTATAGAAGAATTGGCCGGTAATTCACCCCTCCACTTT. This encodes CASSIEELAGNSPLHF.

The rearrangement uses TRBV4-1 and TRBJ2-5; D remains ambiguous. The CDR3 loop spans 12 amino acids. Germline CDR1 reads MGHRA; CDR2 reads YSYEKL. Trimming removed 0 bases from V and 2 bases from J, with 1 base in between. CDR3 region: CASSQDQETQYF. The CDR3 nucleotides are TGCGCCAGCAGCCAAGATCAAGAGACCCAGTACTTC.

The chain's CDR3 is CASSRTADNEQFF. DNA of the CDR3: TGTGCCAGCAGTCGGACGGCAGACAATGAGCAGTTCTTC. The rearrangement joins TRBV7-9 to TRBJ2-1; D is uncertain. The CDR3 extends over 13 amino acids. Trimming stripped 6 bases from V and 5 bases from J, with 11 bases between. Germline V gene data show CDR1 as SEHNR and CDR2 as FQNEAQ (reference sequence).

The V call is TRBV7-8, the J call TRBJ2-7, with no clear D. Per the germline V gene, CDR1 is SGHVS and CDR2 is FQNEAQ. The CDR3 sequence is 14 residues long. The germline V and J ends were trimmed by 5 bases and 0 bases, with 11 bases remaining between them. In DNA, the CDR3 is TGTGCCAGCAGCCTTACCCTTAGCTCCTACGAGCAGTACTTC. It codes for CASSLTLSSYEQYF.

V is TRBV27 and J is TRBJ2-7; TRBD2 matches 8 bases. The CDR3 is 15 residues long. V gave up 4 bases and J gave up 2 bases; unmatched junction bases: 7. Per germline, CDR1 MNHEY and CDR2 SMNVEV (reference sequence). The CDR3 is CASSSPGAGAYEQYF. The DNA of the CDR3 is TGTGCCAGCAGTTCGCCGGGAGCGGGGGCCTACGAGCAGTACTTC.

The DNA of the CDR3 is TGTGCCAGCAAAGAGGGGACCCATAGCAATCAGCCCCAGCATTTT. As protein: CASKEGTHSNQPQHF. The V and J genes are TRBV2 and TRBJ1-5, with D perhaps matching TRBD1 (5 bases). Germline V CDR1 and CDR2: SNHLY, FYNNEI. Trimming shortened V by 7 bases and J by 0 bases, and 13 bases separated the two germline ends. The CDR3 is made up of 15 amino acids.

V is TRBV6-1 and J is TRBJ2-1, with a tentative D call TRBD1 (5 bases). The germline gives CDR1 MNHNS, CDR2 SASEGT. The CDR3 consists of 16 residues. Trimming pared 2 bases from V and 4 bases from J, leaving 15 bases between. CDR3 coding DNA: TGTGCCAGCAGTGAAAGAAGCCGACAGTTTTACAATGAGCAGTTCTTC. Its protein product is CASSERSRQFYNEQFF.

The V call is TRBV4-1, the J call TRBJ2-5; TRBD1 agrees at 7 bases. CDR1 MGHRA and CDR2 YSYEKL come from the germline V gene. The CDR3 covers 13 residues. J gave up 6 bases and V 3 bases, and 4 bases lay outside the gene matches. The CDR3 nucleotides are TGCGCCAGCAGCCAGCAGGGGGAAAAGACCCAGTACTTC. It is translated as CASSQQGEKTQYF.

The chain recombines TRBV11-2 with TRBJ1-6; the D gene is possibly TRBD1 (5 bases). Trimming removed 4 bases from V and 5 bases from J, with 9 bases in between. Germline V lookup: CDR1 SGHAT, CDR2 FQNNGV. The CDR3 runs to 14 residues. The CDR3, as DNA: TGTGCCAGCAGCTCCCGGGGGAATAATTCACCCCTCCACTTT. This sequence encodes CASSSRGNNSPLHF.

In DNA form, the CDR3 reads TGTGCCAGCAGCTCACAGATGAGCACTGAAGCTTTCTTT. Encoded protein: CASSSQMSTEAFF. The chain carries TRBV5-6 and TRBJ1-1, with D unresolved. Germline-derived CDR1 and CDR2 are SGHDT and YYEEEE. The CDR3 totals 13 residues. V dropped 3 bases and J dropped 4 bases, with 10 bases sitting between them.

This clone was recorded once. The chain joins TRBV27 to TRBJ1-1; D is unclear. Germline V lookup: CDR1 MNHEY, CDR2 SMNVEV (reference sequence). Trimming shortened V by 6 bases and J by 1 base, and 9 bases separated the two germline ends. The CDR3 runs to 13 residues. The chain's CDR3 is CASRYVSNTEAFF. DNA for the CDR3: TGTGCCAGCAGGTACGTCTCGAACACTGAAGCTTTCTTT.